These 25 T cell receptor beta chains were sequenced from one sample in a study of blood T cell repertoires in COVID-19. Method: immunoSEQ multiplex PCR; TCRdb's copy keeps in-frame clones and lacks some. The data contain about 330,000 clones, roughly nine tenths of them singletons. Sequences were obtained from PBMCs or T cells enriched from blood (not recorded which). These receptors were obtained from a woman in her thirties who had recovered from COVID-19.

The chain carries TRBV14 and TRBJ1-2, with D unresolved. V lost 1 base to trimming and J lost 1 base, with 13 bases between them. Germline V gene sequence: CDR1 SGHDN, CDR2 FVKESK. CDR3 length: 16 residues. The CDR3 reads CASSQATPVRNYGYTF. CDR3 coding DNA: TGTGCCAGCAGCCAAGCCACCCCAGTCCGTAACTATGGCTACACCTTC.

This chain uses TRBV5-1 with TRBJ2-7, with D unclear. The CDR3 has 12 residues. Germline CDR1 and CDR2: SGHRS and YFSETQ. Trimming stripped 4 bases from V and 2 bases from J, with 7 bases between. CDR3 DNA sequence: TGCGCCAGCAGCGTTGACACCTACGAGCAGTACTTC. Protein sequence: CASSVDTYEQYF. The full variable domain, rest sourced from reference TRBV5-1 and TRBJ2-7, is KAGVTQTPRYLIKTRGQQVTLSCSPISGHRSVSWYQQTPGQGLQFLFEYFSETQRNKGNFPGRFSGRQFSNSRSEMNVSTLELGDSALYLCASSVDTYEQYFGPGTRLTVT.

The J gene is TRBJ2-5, the V gene TRBV3-1 (or the pseudogene TRBV3-2); a weak D match, TRBD1 (5 bases). The germline gives CDR1 LGHDT, CDR2 YNNKEL (reference sequence). The ends were cut back, 6 bases at V and 5 bases at J, with 13 bases in the middle. The CDR3 consists of 13 residues. CDR3 region: CASRPTVGETQYF. In DNA, the CDR3 is TGTGCCAGCAGACCGACAGTCGGGGAGACCCAGTACTTC.

The J gene is TRBJ1-4, the V gene TRBV5-4; D is perhaps TRBD1 (5 bases). Trimming removed 0 bases from V and 12 bases from J, with 15 bases in between. Germline V gives CDR1 SGHNT, CDR2 YYREEE (reference sequence). This CDR3 contains 14 residues. The CDR3 region is CASSLGEGSGELFF. The CDR3 region has the DNA TGTGCCAGCAGCTTGGGGGAGGGTTCGGGGGAACTGTTTTTT. The variable domain in full, completed from reference TRBV5-4 and TRBJ1-4, reads ETGVTQSPTHLIKTRGQQVTLRCSSQSGHNTVSWYQQALGQGPQFIFQYYREEENGRGNFPPRFSGLQFPNYSSELNVNALELDDSALYLCASSLGEGSGELFFGSGTQLSVL.

The chain links TRBV19 to TRBJ1-6, with D uncertain. The CDR3 covers 12 residues. The germline V and J ends were trimmed by 5 bases and 7 bases, with 6 bases remaining between them. Germline V gene lookup returns CDR1 LNHDA and CDR2 SQIVND (reference sequence). DNA of the CDR3: TGTGCCAGTAGTCATAGAAATTCACCCCTCCACTTT. Protein sequence: CASSHRNSPLHF.

The J gene is TRBJ2-5, the V gene TRBV19; tentatively, D is TRBD1 (6 bases). The CDR3 sequence is 14 residues long. V was trimmed by 1 base and J by 5 bases, leaving 11 bases between them. The germline gives CDR1 LNHDA, CDR2 SQIVND (reference sequence). Here the CDR3 reads CASSIGNRAETQYF. The CDR3 DNA follows: TGTGCCAGTAGTATAGGAAACAGGGCGGAGACCCAGTACTTC.

The rearrangement links TRBV6-2 or TRBV6-3 to TRBJ1-2; 8 bases are a match to TRBD1. V shed 4 bases, J shed 8 bases, and the junction held 15 bases outside the gene matches. The germline gives CDR1 MNHEY, CDR2 SVGEGT. This CDR3 contains 16 residues. The CDR3 sequence: CASSSPGQAMGRGYTF. DNA of the CDR3: TGTGCCAGCAGTTCTCCGGGACAGGCCATGGGTCGGGGCTACACCTTC.

V and J are TRBV19 and TRBJ1-2; tentative D call: TRBD1 (6 bases). This CDR3 has 14 amino acids. V shed 8 bases and J shed 4 bases, with 17 bases lying between them. CDR1 is LNHDA, CDR2 SQIVND, per germline (reference sequence). The CDR3: CASLTGRGGYGYTF. The DNA for the CDR3 is TGTGCCAGTCTTACAGGGAGGGGGGGCTATGGCTACACCTTC.

The chain has TRBV7-8 and TRBJ2-2, with D unclear. Trimming took off 1 base at V and 1 base at J, with 4 bases between the two ends. Germline V gene lookup returns CDR1 SGHVS and CDR2 FQNEAQ. This CDR3 contains 14 residues. The DNA for the CDR3 is TGTGCCAGCAGCTTAGTCGGGAACACCGGGGAGCTGTTTTTT. It codes for CASSLVGNTGELFF.

This rearrangement joins TRBV20-1 to TRBJ1-4; weak D call: TRBD1 (5 bases). V lost 3 bases, J lost 3 bases, and 11 bases lay in between. CDR1 is DFQATT and CDR2 is SNEGSKA in the germline V gene (reference sequence). The CDR3 contains 14 residues. CDR3 sequence (DNA): TGCAGTGCTAGTAGGGGATTAGCTAATGAAAAACTGTTTTTT. Protein: CSASRGLANEKLFF.

The gene calls are TRBV19 and TRBJ1-5, with unresolved D. This CDR3 spans 13 amino acids. V lost 5 bases to trimming and J lost 4 bases, with 9 bases between them. Germline loops: CDR1 LNHDA, CDR2 SQIVND (reference sequence). CDR3: CASSPGLNQPQHF. CDR3 sequence (DNA): TGTGCCAGTAGTCCGGGGTTAAATCAGCCCCAGCATTTT. The full variable domain, with the rest looked up from reference TRBV19 and TRBJ1-5, is DGGITQSPKYLFRKEGQNVTLSCEQNLNHDAMYWYRQDPGQGLRLIYYSQIVNDFQKGDIAEGYSVSREKKESFPLTVTSAQKNPTAFYLCASSPGLNQPQHFGDGTRLSIL.

The chain carries TRBV19 and TRBJ1-4; no definite D call. Per the germline V gene, CDR1 is LNHDA and CDR2 is SQIVND (reference sequence). The CDR3 runs 16 residues. V lost 3 bases to trimming and J lost 6 bases, with 17 bases between them. CDR3 residues: CASSIYLRLLDEKLFF. CDR3 in DNA: TGTGCCAGTAGTATCTATCTCCGCCTTTTAGATGAAAAACTGTTTTTT.

The genes are TRBV27 and TRBJ1-1; D may be TRBD1 (6 bases). The germline V and J ends were trimmed by 7 bases and 0 bases, with 21 bases remaining between them. This CDR3 region has 17 residues. Germline assignment: CDR1 MNHEY and CDR2 SMNVEV (reference sequence). CDR3 DNA: TGTGCCAGCATCGCCGGGGGGCCCGGGGGATTGAACACTGAAGCTTTCTTT. It yields the protein CASIAGGPGGLNTEAFF.

This chain joins TRBV6-5 and TRBJ1-2; TRBD1 aligns across 9 bases. In germline, CDR1 is MNHEY, CDR2 SVGAGI. There are 14 residues in the CDR3. The ends lost 5 bases at V and 7 bases at J; junction bases unmatched: 8. Written as DNA, the CDR3 is TGTGCCAGCAGTACACCACAGGGGGCCCGTGGCTACACCTTC. Its protein product is CASSTPQGARGYTF.

This clone was observed a handful of times. The rearrangement uses TRBV3-1 (or the pseudogene TRBV3-2) and TRBJ1-5; 8 bases agree with TRBD1. Trimming removed 4 bases from V and 7 bases from J; junction bases left unmatched: 9. This CDR3 comprises 15 residues. Germline assignment: CDR1 LGHDT and CDR2 YNNKEL (reference sequence). This CDR3 is CASSRSGGRGQPQHF. The CDR3 DNA reads as TGTGCCAGCAGCCGATCAGGGGGCAGGGGACAGCCCCAGCATTTT.

This clone was seen a single time. The genes are TRBV7-3 and TRBJ2-2, with 7 nucleotides matching TRBD1. Trimming cost V 2 bases and J 0 bases; bases outside gene matches: 6. The CDR3 loop spans 17 amino acids. The germline V gene encodes CDR1 SGHTA and CDR2 FQGTGA. This chain's CDR3 is CASSLAPGQTNTGELFF. The CDR3, as DNA: TGTGCCAGCAGCTTAGCACCGGGACAGACGAACACCGGGGAGCTGTTTTTT.

The V gene is TRBV5-6, the J gene TRBJ2-5; no clear D. Per germline, CDR1 SGHDT and CDR2 YYEEEE. The V end was cut by 0 bases, the J end by 0 bases, with 9 bases between. The CDR3 loop spans 15 amino acids. The CDR3, as DNA: TGTGCCAGCAGCTTGGGAACCGCGGACCAAGAGACCCAGTACTTC. It is translated as CASSLGTADQETQYF.

The chain couples TRBV11-2 to TRBJ2-7, with D uncertain. With 5 bases removed from V and 0 bases from J, the gap between germline ends came to 5 bases. Germline CDR1 reads SGHAT; CDR2 reads FQNNGV. The CDR3 is 12 residues long. The CDR3 DNA reads TGTGCCAGCAGCATCCACTCCTACGAGCAGTACTTC. This gives the protein CASSIHSYEQYF.

The rearrangement joins TRBV2 to TRBJ1-1; D might be TRBD1 (6 bases). Germline V gene data show CDR1 as SNHLY and CDR2 as FYNNEI. Trimming left V 5 bases short and J 1 base short, with 11 bases between. This CDR3 is 14 amino acids long. This CDR3 reads CASSNNRANTEAFF. The CDR3 nucleotides are TGTGCCAGCAGTAATAACAGGGCGAACACTGAAGCTTTCTTT.

A note on this clone: Mismatch with germline at one junction end may stem from a read error. The gene calls are TRBV5-1 and TRBJ1-1, with 7 bases identical to TRBD1. This CDR3 is 15 amino acids long. Germline V gene sequence: CDR1 SGHRS, CDR2 YFSETQ. The CDR3: CASSLGQTGASEAFF. The CDR3 DNA reads as TGCGCCAGCAGTTTGGGACAGACTGGGGCATCTGAAGCTTTCTTT.

This chain joins TRBV6-6 and TRBJ2-7; D is possibly TRBD1 (5 bases). V gave up 4 bases and J gave up 4 bases, with 8 bases separating them. There are 12 residues in the CDR3. Germline V gives CDR1 MNHNY, CDR2 SVGAGI (reference sequence). CDR3 in amino acids: CASSWGGYEQYF. In nucleotides, the CDR3 is TGTGCCAGCAGTTGGGGCGGATACGAGCAGTACTTC.

The chain employs TRBV19 and TRBJ1-1; 7 bases map to TRBD1. V lost 5 bases, J lost 1 base, and 1 base stayed unmatched. This CDR3 has 13 residues. The germline V gene encodes CDR1 LNHDA and CDR2 SQIVND (reference sequence). DNA of the CDR3: TGTGCCAGTAGTGACAGGGCGAACACTGAAGCTTTCTTT. Translation: CASSDRANTEAFF.

The rearrangement joins TRBV19 to TRBJ1-5; 8 bases are shared with TRBD1. V was clipped by 6 bases and J by 6 bases; unmatched bases: 10. Germline-derived CDR1 and CDR2 are LNHDA and SQIVND (reference sequence). The CDR3 runs 15 residues. CDR3 sequence: CASSPDRAGFQPQHF. CDR3 in DNA: TGTGCCAGTAGCCCGGACAGGGCTGGTTTTCAGCCCCAGCATTTT.

V usage is TRBV19 and J usage is TRBJ2-7, with a possible D match to TRBD1 (6 bases). CDR3 length: 15 amino acids. Trimming removed 1 base at V and 4 bases at J, with 14 bases between. Germline-derived CDR1 and CDR2 are LNHDA and SQIVND (reference sequence). The CDR3 DNA follows: TGTGCCAGTAGTATAGGAACCAGGGGTTTGTACGAGCAGTACTTC. It codes for CASSIGTRGLYEQYF. Based on the CDR3 plus reference TRBV19 and TRBJ2-7, the full variable domain is DGGITQSPKYLFRKEGQNVTLSCEQNLNHDAMYWYRQDPGQGLRLIYYSQIVNDFQKGDIAEGYSVSREKKESFPLTVTSAQKNPTAFYLCASSIGTRGLYEQYFGPGTRLTVT.

V usage is TRBV30 and J usage is TRBJ1-1; D is unresolved. Trimming stripped 3 bases from V and 1 base from J, with 6 bases between. The germline gives CDR1 GTSNPN, CDR2 SVGIG (reference sequence). CDR3 length equals 12 residues. The CDR3 DNA reads TGTGCCTGGAGATCAGGGAACACTGAAGCTTTCTTT. Translated: CAWRSGNTEAFF.